This T cell receptor beta chain comes out of a study of tumor and adjacent non-tumor tissue in lung cancer. Overall study: Patients comprised about a dozen adenocarcinoma, 2 squamous cell carcinoma and 1 small cell lung cancer. Patients were aged roughly 30 to 76, nine to eleven men and a handful of women, stage I to III.

The library came from three nested PCR rounds adapted from ARM-PCR protocols. TCRdb analysed the multiplex PCR reads with MiXCR anew, one entry per CDR3 protein. The sample has 80,000 or so distinct CDR3 sequences, approximately 81% seen once. To note about this clonotype: Its antigen is unidentified. A read error is likely, as this CDR3 ends without the conserved phenylalanine or tryptophan.

This sample's RNA came from whole unsorted tissue. Distant lung tissue was collected more than 3 cm away from the tumor edge. Study findings and constraints: Significantly higher TCR diversity was found in tumor than normal lung.

Per germline, CDR1 SGHAT and CDR2 FQNNGV. The CDR3 has 13 residues. Sequencing was done on a sample of distant non-tumor lung tissue. The TCR comes from a man between 60 and 75 years old with non-small cell lung cancer. V is TRBV11-2 and J is TRBJ2-5; D not resolved. The CDR3 DNA reads TGTACCAGCAACTCTACATGGGAAGAGACCCAGTACTTA. Protein: CTSNSTWEETQYL.